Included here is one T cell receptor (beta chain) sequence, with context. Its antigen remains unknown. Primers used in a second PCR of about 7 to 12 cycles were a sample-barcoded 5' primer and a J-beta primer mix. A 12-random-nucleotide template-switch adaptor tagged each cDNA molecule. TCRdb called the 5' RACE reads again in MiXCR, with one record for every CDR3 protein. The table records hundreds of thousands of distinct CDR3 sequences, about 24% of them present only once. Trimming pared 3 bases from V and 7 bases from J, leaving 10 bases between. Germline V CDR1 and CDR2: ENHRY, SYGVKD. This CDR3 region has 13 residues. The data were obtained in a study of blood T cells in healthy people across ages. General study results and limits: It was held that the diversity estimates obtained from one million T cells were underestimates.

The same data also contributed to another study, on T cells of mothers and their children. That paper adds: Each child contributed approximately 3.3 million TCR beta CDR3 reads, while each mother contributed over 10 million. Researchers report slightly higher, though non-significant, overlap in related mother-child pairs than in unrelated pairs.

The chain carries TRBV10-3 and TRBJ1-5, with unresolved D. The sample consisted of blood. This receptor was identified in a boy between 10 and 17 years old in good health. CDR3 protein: CAISDGSGQPQHF. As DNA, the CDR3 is TGTGCCATCAGTGACGGGTCGGGGCAGCCCCAGCATTTT.